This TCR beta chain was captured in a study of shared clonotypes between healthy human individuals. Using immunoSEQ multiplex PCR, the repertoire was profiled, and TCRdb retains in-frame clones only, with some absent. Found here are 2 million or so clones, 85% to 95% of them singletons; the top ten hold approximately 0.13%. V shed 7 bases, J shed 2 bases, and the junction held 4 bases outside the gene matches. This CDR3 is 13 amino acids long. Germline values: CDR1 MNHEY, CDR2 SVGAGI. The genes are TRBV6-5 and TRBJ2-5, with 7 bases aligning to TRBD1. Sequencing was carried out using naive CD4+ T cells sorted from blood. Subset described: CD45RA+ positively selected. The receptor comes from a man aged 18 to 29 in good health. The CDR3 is CASKGTDQETQYF. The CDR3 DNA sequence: TGTGCCAGCAAAGGGACAGATCAAGAGACCCAGTACTTC.